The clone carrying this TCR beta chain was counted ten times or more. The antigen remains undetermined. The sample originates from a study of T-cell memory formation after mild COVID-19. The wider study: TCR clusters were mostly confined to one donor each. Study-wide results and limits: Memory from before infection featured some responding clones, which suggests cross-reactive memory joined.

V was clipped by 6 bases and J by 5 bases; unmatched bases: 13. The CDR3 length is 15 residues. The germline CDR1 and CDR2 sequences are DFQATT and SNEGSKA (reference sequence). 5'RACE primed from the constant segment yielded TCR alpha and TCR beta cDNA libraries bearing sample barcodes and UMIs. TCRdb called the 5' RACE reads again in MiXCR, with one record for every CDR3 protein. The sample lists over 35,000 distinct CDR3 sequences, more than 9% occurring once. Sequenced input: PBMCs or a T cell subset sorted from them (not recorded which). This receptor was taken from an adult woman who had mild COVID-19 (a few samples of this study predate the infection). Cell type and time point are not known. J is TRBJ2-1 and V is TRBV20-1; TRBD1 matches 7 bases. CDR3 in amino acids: CSATERGRLDNEQFF. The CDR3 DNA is TGCAGTGCAACAGAGAGGGGGCGGTTGGACAATGAGCAGTTCTTC.